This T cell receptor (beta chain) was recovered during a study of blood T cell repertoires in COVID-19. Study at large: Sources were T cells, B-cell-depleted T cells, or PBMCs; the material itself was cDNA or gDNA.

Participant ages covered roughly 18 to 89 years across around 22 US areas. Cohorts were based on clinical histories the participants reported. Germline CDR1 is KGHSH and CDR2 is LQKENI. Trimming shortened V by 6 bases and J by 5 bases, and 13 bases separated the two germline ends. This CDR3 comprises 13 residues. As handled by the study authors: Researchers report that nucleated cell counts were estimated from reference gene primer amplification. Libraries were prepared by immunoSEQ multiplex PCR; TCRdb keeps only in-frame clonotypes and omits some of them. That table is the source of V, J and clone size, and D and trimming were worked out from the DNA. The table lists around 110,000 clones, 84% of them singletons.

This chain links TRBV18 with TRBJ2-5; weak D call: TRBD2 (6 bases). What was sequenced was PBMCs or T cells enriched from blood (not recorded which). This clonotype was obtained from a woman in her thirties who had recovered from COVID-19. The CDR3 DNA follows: TGTGCCAGCTCGATCGGACGGGGGGAGACCCAGTACTTC. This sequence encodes CASSIGRGETQYF.